This T cell receptor beta chain originates from a study of monozygotic twins with inflammatory bowel disease. CDR3 length: 18 residues. CDR1 and CDR2 (germline): SGHDN, FVKESK. Making each TCR library took roughly 3,200 ng of total RNA. TCRdb reprocessed the 5' RACE reads; each CDR3 protein has one entry and no DNA is given. This listing includes about 300,000 distinct CDR3 sequences. Blood samples of about 2.5 ml were drawn from every donor. Sequencing was done on a sample of blood. The receptor was derived from a human donor with ulcerative colitis or Crohn's disease, or a healthy co-twin of an affected twin (not recorded which). The genes are TRBV14 and TRBJ1-3; TCRdb names TRBD1, which stays unverified in the absence of DNA. The CDR3 loop is CASSQDLRTGFSGNTIYF.